The 14 T cell receptor beta chains below come from one sample, sequenced in a study of cytomegalovirus exposure and HLA in healthy donors. TCRdb's copy holds only in-frame clones and misses some; the assay was immunoSEQ multiplex PCR. The top ten clones hold about 2.2% of a sample with 150,000 to 200,000 clones, roughly 90% of them seen once. The sequenced sample consisted of PBMCs. Source of these receptors: a woman aged 18-29 years in good health and CMV-seronegative.

The V gene is TRBV7-9, the J gene TRBJ1-1; D is possibly TRBD1 (6 bases). The V gene lost 8 bases and the J gene lost 7 bases, with 20 bases spanning the gap. Germline CDR1 and CDR2: SEHNR and FQNEAQ (reference sequence). CDR3 length equals 14 residues. CDR3 coding DNA: TGTGCCAGCCGTTTGATAGGGGGGGTTGGTGAAGCTTTCTTT. This translates into CASRLIGGVGEAFF.

This chain connects TRBV7-9 to TRBJ2-5; 7 bases align to TRBD1. In germline, CDR1 is SEHNR, CDR2 FQNEAQ (reference sequence). This CDR3 has 11 amino acids. This CDR3 reads CASQGEETQYF. CDR3 nucleotide sequence: TGTGCTTCGCAGGGGGAAGAGACCCAGTACTTC.

The chain combines TRBV6-4 with TRBJ1-2, with D unresolved. CDR1 is MRHNA and CDR2 is SNTAGT in the germline V gene. This CDR3 comprises 13 residues. V gave up 4 bases and J gave up 8 bases, with 14 bases separating them. The CDR3: CASSGADTSGYTF. The CDR3 nucleotides are TGTGCCAGCAGTGGGGCCGATACTAGCGGCTACACCTTC.

The rearrangement links TRBV12-5 to TRBJ1-5, with a tentative D call TRBD1 (5 bases). This CDR3 contains 18 residues. Looked up from germline, CDR1 is LGHNT and CDR2 is FRNRAP. V dropped 7 bases and J dropped 3 bases, with 25 bases sitting between them. The CDR3 DNA sequence: TGTGCTAGTGCCCCGGCCCTGTTGGGTCAAGGACACAATCAGCCCCAGCATTTT. It translates to CASAPALLGQGHNQPQHF.

The chain is built from TRBV27 and TRBJ2-3; 8 bases agree with TRBD2. CDR1 and CDR2 from the germline V gene are MNHEY and SMNVEV (reference sequence). The V and J ends lost 3 bases and 6 bases, in that order; junction bases with no gene match: 29. The CDR3 covers 22 residues. In nucleotides, the CDR3 is TGTGCCAGCAGTTTGGTACAGGGCTCAAAATGGACTAGCTGGTATCGACGGGATACGCAGTATTTT. This encodes CASSLVQGSKWTSWYRRDTQYF.

This clone was seen just once. The rearrangement joins TRBV6-1 to TRBJ1-1, with 8 bases lining up with TRBD1. The V gene's germline CDR1 is MNHNS and CDR2 SASEGT. This CDR3 region has 16 residues. The trim removed 3 bases at V and 0 bases at J, leaving 6 bases unmatched. The CDR3 reads CASSDGTGALNTEAFF. The CDR3 DNA reads TGTGCCAGCAGTGACGGGACAGGAGCACTGAACACTGAAGCTTTCTTT.

This clone was counted a few times. This chain links TRBV28 with TRBJ1-2; 7 bases are a match to TRBD1. The CDR3 sequence is 13 residues long. Germline V gives CDR1 MDHEN, CDR2 SYDVKM. Trimming removed 7 bases from V and 2 bases from J; junction bases left unmatched: 4. The CDR3 DNA follows: TGTGCCAGCACCCTGGGACAGAACTATGGCTACACCTTC. It encodes CASTLGQNYGYTF.

Note on this clone: This sample includes further DNA sequences coding for the same CDR3. The rearrangement links TRBV18 to TRBJ2-3; no clear D. V was clipped by 3 bases and J by 2 bases, with 3 bases between them. Per germline, CDR1 KGHSH and CDR2 LQKENI. CDR3 length: 12 amino acids. CDR3 in amino acids: CASSPYTDTQYF. CDR3 DNA: TGTGCCAGCTCACCCTACACAGATACGCAGTATTTT. The complete variable domain, with remaining parts taken from reference TRBV18 and TRBJ2-3, reads NAGVMQNPRHLVRRRGQEARLRCSPMKGHSHVYWYRQLPEEGLKFMVYLQKENIIDESGMPKERFSAEFPKEGPSILRIQQVVRGDSAAYFCASSPYTDTQYFGPGTRLTVL.

The CDR3 loop reads CASRPTGGDTEAFF. CDR3 DNA sequence: TGTGCCAGTAGACCGACAGGGGGCGACACTGAAGCTTTCTTT. The chain couples TRBV19 to TRBJ1-1; 10 bases align to TRBD1. The germline V gene has CDR1 LNHDA and CDR2 SQIVND (reference sequence). V dropped 6 bases and J dropped 3; count of bases not matched to a gene: 4. CDR3 length: 14 amino acids.

This chain links TRBV5-6 with TRBJ2-1; no firm D call. The CDR3 covers 13 residues. The V gene's germline CDR1 is SGHDT and CDR2 YYEEEE. V lost 2 bases, J lost 6 bases, and 9 bases lay in between. In nucleotides, the CDR3 is TGTGCCAGCAGCTTCGGTGTACCCAATGAGCAGTTCTTC. Encoded protein: CASSFGVPNEQFF.

The chain combines TRBV27 with TRBJ1-2; D call uncertain. Germline assignment: CDR1 MNHEY and CDR2 SMNVEV (reference sequence). The CDR3 contains 15 residues. With 3 bases removed from V and 4 bases from J, the gap between germline ends came to 15 bases. The CDR3 nucleotides are TGTGCCAGCAGTTTCCGCGGGAGTATGAGCTATGGCTACACCTTC. This encodes CASSFRGSMSYGYTF.

The CDR3: CASSLGTGYNNYGYTF. CDR3 nucleotide sequence: TGCGCCAGCAGCTTGGGGACAGGGTATAATAACTATGGCTACACCTTC. The chain combines TRBV5-1 with TRBJ1-2, with 8 positions matching TRBD1. This CDR3 has 16 amino acids. Per germline, CDR1 SGHRS and CDR2 YFSETQ. V lost 0 bases, J lost 1 base, and 5 bases stayed unmatched.

This CDR3 reads CASSLDQGAFYNEQFF. DNA of the CDR3: TGTGCCAGCAGTCTCGATCAGGGGGCCTTTTACAATGAGCAGTTCTTC. The rearrangement joins TRBV13 to TRBJ2-1; 8 bases are a match to TRBD1. The V gene's germline CDR1 is PRHDT and CDR2 FYEKMQ (reference sequence). The V segment lost 6 bases and the J segment 4 bases; nucleotides outside the gene matches: 11. This CDR3 has 16 amino acids. Variable domain in full (rest from reference TRBV13 and TRBJ2-1): AAGVIQSPRHLIKEKRETATLKCYPIPRHDTVYWYQQGPGQDPQFLISFYEKMQSDKGSIPDRFSAQQFSDYHSELNMSSLELGDSALYFCASSLDQGAFYNEQFFGPGTRLTVL.

V is TRBV7-2 and J is TRBJ1-3; D is undetermined. V dropped 0 bases and J dropped 0 bases, with 6 bases sitting between them. CDR1 and CDR2 (germline): SGHTA, FQGNSA. CDR3 size: 15 residues. The DNA for the CDR3 is TGTGCCAGCAGCTTAGCTTCCCACTCTGGAAACACCATATATTTT. It encodes CASSLASHSGNTIYF.